One sample yielded the 5 T cell receptor beta chains listed below, sequenced in a study of blood T cell repertoires in COVID-19. This table comes from immunoSEQ multiplex PCR, and its TCRdb copy is limited to in-frame clones, with some not included. The sample has roughly 38,000 clones, around four fifths seen once. The sample taken for sequencing was peripheral blood. The receptor source for this set is a man in his fifties or sixties with active COVID-19.

The chain couples TRBV27 to TRBJ1-5, with D perhaps matching TRBD1 (5 bases). Germline V gives CDR1 MNHEY, CDR2 SMNVEV (reference sequence). CDR3 length equals 14 residues. V was pared by 5 bases and J by 2 bases, with 10 bases between. The CDR3 DNA reads TGTGCCAGCAGTCCGCGGGACCGCAATCAGCCCCAGCATTTT. Translating gives CASSPRDRNQPQHF.

This chain joins TRBV27 and TRBJ1-1; D is ambiguous. The CDR3 is made up of 12 amino acids. Germline-derived CDR1 and CDR2 are MNHEY and SMNVEV (reference sequence). V was shortened by 1 base and J by 7 bases, with 7 bases between the two germline ends. CDR3 in amino acids: CASSLLNGEAFF. The CDR3 DNA follows: TGTGCCAGCAGTTTATTGAACGGTGAAGCTTTCTTT.

This chain connects TRBV7-6 to TRBJ2-5; a possible D gene is TRBD2 (7 bases). V lost 1 base, J lost 1 base, and 10 bases lay in between. This CDR3 region has 15 residues. Germline CDR1 is SGHVS and CDR2 is FNYEAQ. The CDR3 coding sequence is TGTGCCAGCAGCTTAGGGGGGGGGCTCCAAGAGACCCAGTACTTC. Translation gives CASSLGGGLQETQYF.

The chain links TRBV7-9 to TRBJ1-2; 7 bases are a match to TRBD1. CDR1 SEHNR and CDR2 FQNEAQ come from the germline V gene (reference sequence). Trimming at V came to 5 bases and at J to 4 bases, leaving 16 bases not matched to a gene. The CDR3 length is 17 residues. The CDR3 sequence is CASSPKSNPGQIYGYTF. CDR3 nucleotide sequence: TGTGCCAGCAGCCCGAAATCAAACCCGGGACAGATCTATGGCTACACCTTC.

V is TRBV5-6 and J is TRBJ2-3, with TRBD2 matching over 7 bases. The CDR3 consists of 14 residues. The germline CDR1 and CDR2 sequences are SGHDT and YYEEEE. The V and J ends lost 2 bases and 2 bases, in that order; junction bases with no gene match: 2. Here the CDR3 reads CASSFGGFTDTQYF. Here the CDR3 DNA reads TGTGCCAGCAGCTTCGGGGGGTTCACAGATACGCAGTATTTT.